The 31 T cell receptor beta chains listed next were all sequenced from one sample in a study of T cells in women clearing cervical HPV infection. The method was immunoSEQ multiplex PCR; TCRdb's version includes in-frame clones alone and lacks a portion of them. This repertoire comprises under 45,000 clones; its ten largest clones make up 6% to 8%. Material for sequencing was blood buffy coat. The receptor set was obtained from a woman between 18 and 75 years old with a cervical HPV16 infection that either progressed to CIN3+ or cleared (not recorded which).

About this clone: The read finishes 3 residues shy of the CDR3 end, and the germline J gene is used to complete it. The chain links TRBV23-1 to TRBJ1-2; 9 positions match TRBD1. TRBV23-1 is an open reading frame, and its role is uncertain. The CDR3 is 17 amino acids. The trim removed 8 bases at V and 4 bases at J, leaving 17 bases unmatched. Incomplete CDR3 DNA: TGCGCCAGCCGAACCGGACAGGGGCCCCTCAAAGGCTATGGC. It yields the protein CASRTGQGPLKGYG. The complete CDR3 sequence is CASRTGQGPLKGYGYTF.

A remark on this clone: Relative to the germline gene, one junction end is altered; a read error may explain this. Within the sample, other DNA sequences also encode this same CDR3. CDR3: CASSKGTADGNTIYF. The sequenced part of the CDR3 DNA is TGTGCCAGCAGCAAAGGGACTGCTGATGGAAACACA. V and J are TRBV11-2 and TRBJ1-3, with D tentatively TRBD1 (5 bases). The CDR3 end lies 3 residues beyond the end of the read and is filled in from the germline J gene. The CDR3 sequence is 15 residues long. CDR1 is SGHAT, CDR2 FQNNGV, per germline. Full variable domain (outside the CDR3, taken from reference TRBV11-2 and TRBJ1-3): EAGVAQSPRYKIIEKRQSVAFWCNPISGHATLYWYQQILGQGPKLLIQFQNNGVVDDSQLPKDRFSAERLKGVDSTLKIQPAKLEDSAVYLCASSKGTADGNTIYFGEGSWLTVV.

Comments on this clone: The read ends 3 residues before the CDR3 terminus; that terminus is restored from the germline J gene. J is TRBJ1-1 and V is TRBV19; D call uncertain. CDR1 is LNHDA, CDR2 SQIVND, per germline (reference sequence). The CDR3 extends over 13 amino acids. V dropped 3 bases and J dropped 1 base, with 6 bases sitting between them. This CDR3 reads CASSIPSNTEAFF. Partial CDR3 DNA: TGTGCCAGTAGTATCCCCTCGAACACTGAA.

Here the CDR3 reads CASSVTGQIYEQYF. The DNA read from the CDR3 is TGTGCCAGCAGTGTAACCGGACAGATCTACGAG. The chain uses TRBV6-1 and TRBJ2-7; weak D call: TRBD1 (6 bases). The CDR3 goes on 3 residues after the read ends, and that part is filled in from the germline J gene. The germline gives CDR1 MNHNS, CDR2 SASEGT. Trimming shortened V by 4 bases and J by 3 bases, and 13 bases separated the two germline ends. The CDR3 is made up of 14 amino acids.

Notes on this clone: The CDR3 is cut off 3 residues early in the read; its end comes from the germline J gene. The chain employs TRBV20-1 and TRBJ1-2; possibly TRBD1 for D (6 bases). The CDR3 totals 13 residues. Germline V gene sequence: CDR1 DFQATT, CDR2 SNEGSKA (reference sequence). V was clipped by 8 bases and J by 5 bases, with 18 bases between them. The CDR3 region is CSLLSQGPYGYTF. CDR3 bases read: TGCAGTCTTCTCTCGCAGGGGCCTTATGGC.

About this clone itself: Coverage ceases 3 residues before the CDR3 finishes, and the germline J gene fills in the end. The chain uses TRBV30 and TRBJ1-2; 7 bases map to TRBD1. The CDR3 runs 13 residues. Germline-derived CDR1 and CDR2 are GTSNPN and SVGIG (reference sequence). CDR3 sequence: CACTTGFYNDYTF. The part of the CDR3 DNA that was read is TGTGCCTGTACGACAGGGTTCTACAATGAC.

On this clone: The observed sequence ends 3 residues before the CDR3 terminus, with the missing tail filled in from the germline J gene. J is TRBJ1-1 and V is TRBV6-2 or TRBV6-3, with D perhaps TRBD1 (5 bases). The CDR3 runs 12 residues. Trimming left V 5 bases short and J 7 bases short, with 11 bases between. The germline V gene encodes CDR1 MNHEY and CDR2 SVGEGT. The sequenced part of the CDR3 DNA is TGTGCCAGCAGTGAGGAGGGGTTTGAA. This gives the protein CASSEEGFE. The CDR3 in its entirety is CASSEEGFEAFF.

As regards this clone: From the germline J gene comes the end of the CDR3, since the read stops 3 residues before it. The rearrangement uses TRBV6-2 or TRBV6-3 and TRBJ1-1; D call uncertain. This CDR3 contains 12 residues. V dropped 3 bases and J dropped 0 bases, with 2 bases sitting between them. The germline CDR1 and CDR2 sequences are MNHEY and SVGEGT. This CDR3 reads CASSYMNTEAFF. Incomplete CDR3 DNA: TGTGCCAGCAGTTATATGAACACTGAA.

Regarding this clone: The missing CDR3 end, 3 residues past where the read stops, is filled in from the germline J gene. V and J are TRBV12-3 or TRBV12-4 and TRBJ2-3; TRBD2 is a possible D gene (6 bases). This CDR3 region has 17 residues. The V and J ends lost 5 bases and 3 bases respectively, with 21 bases between them. The covered CDR3 bases are TGTGCCAGCAGTCCGGGTTTGGGGCAGGGAGGAACAGATACG. Translating gives CASSPGLGQGGTDT. The CDR3 in full is CASSPGLGQGGTDTQYF.

The covered CDR3 bases are TGTGCCACCCAGGGCCCTGGGGCCAACGTA. This codes for CATQGPGANV. The whole CDR3 protein is CATQGPGANVLFF. The chain has TRBV19 and TRBJ1-4; maybe TRBD1 (5 bases). The read ends 3 residues shy of where the CDR3 ends; the end is completed using the germline J gene. The CDR3 loop spans 13 amino acids. Germline V lookup: CDR1 LNHDA, CDR2 SQIVND (reference sequence).

In the case of this clone: The CDR3 end falls 3 residues outside the read, so it is completed with the germline J gene. The chain uses TRBV7-2 and TRBJ2-7; D is perhaps TRBD1 (5 bases). Trimming took 1 base from V and 0 from J, leaving 10 bases between them. Germline V gene sequence: CDR1 SGHTA, CDR2 FQGNSA. CDR3 length equals 15 residues. The sequenced CDR3 bases are TGTGCCAGCAGCTTAGGGGGCGGATTCTCCTACGAG. The encoded protein is CASSLGGGFSYE. The complete CDR3 reads CASSLGGGFSYEQYF.

A remark on this clone: The read comes to an end 3 residues before the CDR3 does, leaving the germline J gene to fill in the end. V usage is TRBV11-3 and J usage is TRBJ2-3; the D gene is possibly TRBD2 (6 bases). The CDR3 is 15 amino acids. CDR1 and CDR2 from the germline V gene are SGHNT and YENEEA. The V gene lost 0 bases and the J gene lost 6 bases, with 13 bases spanning the gap. Incomplete CDR3 DNA: TGTGCCAGCAGCTTAGACCTGGGACTTTCGGATACG. It is translated as CASSLDLGLSDT. The complete CDR3 sequence is CASSLDLGLSDTQYF.

Comments on this clone: Read data end 3 residues before the CDR3 end; the end is taken from the germline J gene. The identical CDR3 is also encoded by other nucleotide sequences in the sample. The rearrangement links TRBV7-6 to TRBJ1-3, with a tentative D call TRBD1 (5 bases). CDR1 and CDR2 (germline): SGHVS, FNYEAQ. Trimming stripped 2 bases from V and 2 bases from J, with 16 bases between. The CDR3 has 17 residues. CDR3 loop: CASSLWAGLVAGNTIYF. The DNA read from the CDR3 is TGTGCCAGCAGCTTATGGGCAGGGTTGGTGGCTGGAAACACC.

A note on this clone: The CDR3 end lies 3 residues beyond the end of the read and is filled in from the germline J gene. The genes are TRBV7-6 and TRBJ2-4; D is ambiguous. This CDR3 spans 13 amino acids. Germline CDR1 SGHVS, CDR2 FNYEAQ. The part of the CDR3 DNA that was read is TGTGCCAGCAGCTTAGGCCCTCTCTATGGT. This codes for CASSLGPLYG. The whole CDR3 is CASSLGPLYGQYF.

To note about this clone: With the read ending 3 residues before the CDR3 end, the germline J gene is used to fill in that end. The rearrangement joins TRBV7-9 to TRBJ2-4; 8 nucleotides align to TRBD1. This CDR3 comprises 14 residues. Germline CDR1 reads SEHNR; CDR2 reads FQNEAQ (reference sequence). The CDR3 DNA, read in part, is TGTGCCAGCAGCTCCGGACAGGGAGTGGATGGT. This gives the protein CASSSGQGVDG. The full CDR3 protein is CASSSGQGVDGQYF.

Details on this clone: With the read ending 3 residues before the CDR3 end, the germline J gene is used to fill in that end. The chain combines TRBV2 with TRBJ1-5; D unclear. The CDR3 has 14 residues. Germline assignment: CDR1 SNHLY and CDR2 FYNNEI. V lost 9 bases and J lost 3, with 15 bases in between. The sequenced part of the CDR3 DNA is TGTGCCAGTGTTGGAGACACCCTCAATCAGCCC. Translated: CASVGDTLNQP. The complete CDR3 protein is CASVGDTLNQPQHF.

The sequenced part of the CDR3 DNA is TGTGCCTGGAGTGTTCCCGGTATTCTTGGCAATCAGCCC. Translated: CAWSVPGILGNQP. The whole CDR3 protein reads CAWSVPGILGNQPQHF. This sequence joins TRBV30 and TRBJ1-5; no definite D call. The read ends 3 residues shy of where the CDR3 ends; the end is completed using the germline J gene. Trimming stripped 0 bases from V and 2 bases from J, with 14 bases between. Looked up from germline, CDR1 is GTSNPN and CDR2 is SVGIG (reference sequence). CDR3 length: 16 amino acids.

Comment on this clone: Germline and junction disagree at one end, which may indicate a read error. Sequencing ends 3 residues short of the CDR3 end; the germline J gene provides the rest. The sample has other DNA sequences that encode this CDR3 too. This rearrangement joins TRBV7-6 to TRBJ1-3; D unresolved. The germline gives CDR1 SGHVS, CDR2 FNYEAQ. The CDR3 consists of 16 residues. This chain's CDR3 is CASSSASGVPGNTIYF. The CDR3 DNA, read in part, is TGTGCCAGCAGCTCGGCCTCAGGAGTCCCTGGAAACACT.

With regard to this clone: Read sequence stops 3 residues before the CDR3 end, and the germline J gene provides the missing end. At the DNA level, this CDR3 is encoded by other sequences in the same sample as well. The chain employs TRBV29-1 and TRBJ1-1; D possibly corresponds to TRBD1 (5 bases). In germline, CDR1 is SQVTM, CDR2 ANQGSEA. Deletions cut 4 bases from V and 7 bases from J, with 13 bases between. The CDR3 runs 12 residues. Incomplete CDR3 DNA: TGCAGCGTTGGGATGCCGACAGATGAA. As protein: CSVGMPTDE. From start to end, the CDR3 is CSVGMPTDEAFF.

Regarding this clone: Sequencing ends 3 residues short of the CDR3 end; the germline J gene provides the rest. The chain combines TRBV7-9 with TRBJ1-2; D unresolved. CDR3 length equals 15 residues. Germline CDR1 and CDR2: SEHNR and FQNEAQ (reference sequence). Incomplete CDR3 DNA: TGTGCCAGCAGCTTAGTTTTTACAGTCGCAGATACC. Its translation: CASSLVFTVADT. The full CDR3 reads CASSLVFTVADTYTF.

Comment on this clone: The DNA ends 3 residues before the CDR3 does, and the rest of the CDR3 is filled in from the germline J gene. The chain couples TRBV7-9 to TRBJ2-1; possibly TRBD1 for D (5 bases). This CDR3 has 15 amino acids. CDR1 and CDR2 (germline): SEHNR, FQNEAQ (reference sequence). The germline V and J ends were trimmed by 5 bases and 5 bases, with 16 bases remaining between them. The CDR3 bases that were read are TGTGCCAGCAGCCCTAGGACACCTATAGACAATGAG. Its protein is CASSPRTPIDNE. The CDR3 in full is CASSPRTPIDNEQFF.

The DNA read from the CDR3 is TGTGCCAGCAGTACTATAGACAGGGGGCGATCGGAA. It specifies CASSTIDRGRSE. The entire CDR3 protein reads CASSTIDRGRSEAFF. This sequence joins TRBV2 and TRBJ1-1; 10 positions match TRBD1. The DNA ends 3 residues before the CDR3 does, and the rest of the CDR3 is filled in from the germline J gene. This CDR3 has 15 amino acids. CDR1 is SNHLY and CDR2 is FYNNEI in the germline V gene.

A word on this clone: The sequence runs out 3 residues before the end of the CDR3; the remainder is reconstructed from the germline J gene. This chain uses TRBV7-9 with TRBJ2-1; 11 nucleotides match TRBD2. Germline V CDR1 and CDR2: SEHNR, FQNEAQ (reference sequence). V was pared by 4 bases and J by 7 bases, with 6 bases of the junction left unmatched. The CDR3 spans 15 residues. The CDR3 spells CASSSTSGKLNEQFF. The DNA read from the CDR3 is TGTGCCAGCAGCTCGACTAGCGGGAAGTTGAATGAG.

About this clone: The read terminates 3 residues ahead of where the CDR3 ends, so the germline J gene completes it. V usage is TRBV18 and J usage is TRBJ1-6; 8 bases are a match to TRBD1. The CDR3 runs to 16 residues. CDR1 and CDR2 from the germline V gene are KGHSH and LQKENI. The J segment lost 6 bases and the V segment lost 1 base, leaving 5 bases of the junction unmatched. CDR3 DNA, as far as it was read: TGTGCCAGCTCACCACTCCCCGGACAGGGTAATTCACCC. This sequence encodes CASSPLPGQGNSP. The whole CDR3 sequence is CASSPLPGQGNSPLHF. Filled out from reference TRBV18 and TRBJ1-6, the complete variable domain reads NAGVMQNPRHLVRRRGQEARLRCSPMKGHSHVYWYRQLPEEGLKFMVYLQKENIIDESGMPKERFSAEFPKEGPSILRIQQVVRGDSAAYFCASSPLPGQGNSPLHFGNGTRLTVT.

Concerning this clone: The sequenced fragment ends 3 residues before the CDR3 boundary, so the rest is inferred from the germline J gene. The V gene is TRBV7-8, the J gene TRBJ2-3, with 10 positions matching TRBD1. This CDR3 is built from 15 residues. Germline loops: CDR1 SGHVS, CDR2 FQNEAQ. The DNA read from the CDR3 is TGTGCCAGCAGACCCGGACAGGGGGGCTTAGGGACG. Its translation: CASRPGQGGLGT. The whole CDR3 sequence is CASRPGQGGLGTQYF.

With regard to this clone: Coverage ceases 3 residues before the CDR3 finishes, and the germline J gene fills in the end. The chain combines TRBV7-9 with TRBJ1-1; 8 bases are a match to TRBD1. The V gene's germline CDR1 is SEHNR and CDR2 FQNEAQ (reference sequence). V shed 4 bases and J 1 base; nucleotides not matched to a gene: 2. The CDR3 spans 14 residues. The CDR3 loop is CASSWTGKNTEAFF. CDR3 DNA (partial): TGTGCCAGCAGCTGGACAGGGAAGAACACTGAA.

Concerning this clone: The CDR3 is cut off 3 residues early in the read; its end comes from the germline J gene. This sequence joins TRBV11-2 and TRBJ2-6; D unclear. This CDR3 contains 14 residues. Per germline, CDR1 SGHAT and CDR2 FQNNGV. V lost 5 bases and J 4 bases, leaving 9 bases between the germline ends. The CDR3 here is CASSPAEGANVLTF. The covered CDR3 bases are TGTGCCAGCAGCCCCGCAGAAGGGGCCAACGTC.

As to this clone: The sequenced fragment ends 3 residues before the CDR3 boundary, so the rest is inferred from the germline J gene. The chain has TRBV2 and TRBJ2-1; 12 nucleotides align to TRBD2. The CDR3 length is 15 residues. V shed 6 bases and J 5 bases; nucleotides not matched to a gene: 5. Germline V gene sequence: CDR1 SNHLY, CDR2 FYNNEI. The part of the CDR3 DNA that was read is TGTGCCAGCAGAGTACTAGCGGGAGGACACAATGAG. This sequence encodes CASRVLAGGHNE. The entire CDR3 is CASRVLAGGHNEQFF.

Remarks on this clone: The CDR3 end is not reached by the read, which stops 3 residues before it; the germline J gene fills it in. The chain couples TRBV7-7 to TRBJ2-3; the match to TRBD2 covers 7 bases. Germline V lookup: CDR1 SSHAT, CDR2 FNYEAQ (reference sequence). The CDR3 contains 15 residues. The CDR3 DNA, read in part, is TGTGCCAGCAGCCCGGGAGCGGGGACTCAAGAGACG. It translates to CASSPGAGTQET. In full, the CDR3 is CASSPGAGTQETQYF. Full variable domain (remainder filled in from reference TRBV7-7 and TRBJ2-3): GAGVSQSPRYKVTKRGQDVTLRCDPISSHATLYWYQQALGQGPEFLTYFNYEAQPDKSGLPSDRFSAERPEGSISTLTIQRTEQRDSAMYRCASSPGAGTQETQYFGPGTRLTVL.

Note on this clone: The read ends 3 residues before the CDR3 terminus; that terminus is restored from the germline J gene. The V call is TRBV5-6, the J call TRBJ2-4, with a weak D call TRBD1 (8 bases). V was shortened by 3 bases and J by 8 bases, with 15 bases between the two germline ends. CDR3 length: 14 residues. Germline values: CDR1 SGHDT, CDR2 YYEEEE. Partial CDR3 DNA: TGTGCCAGCAGCTCAGGACAGGGAGGGTACATT. Its translation is CASSSGQGGYI. The full CDR3 is CASSSGQGGYIQYF.

As for this clone: The CDR3 goes on 3 residues after the read ends, and that part is filled in from the germline J gene. The chain combines TRBV9 with TRBJ2-1; 8 bases match TRBD1. V lost 5 bases to trimming and J lost 7 bases; unmatched junction nucleotides: 14. The length of the CDR3 is 16 residues. CDR1 is SGDLS, CDR2 YYNGEE, per germline. Here the CDR3 reads CASSIDRGVGRNEQFF. The covered CDR3 bases are TGTGCCAGCAGTATCGACAGGGGAGTGGGGAGGAATGAG. Using reference TRBV9 and TRBJ2-1 for the parts outside the CDR3, the full variable domain is DSGVTQTPKHLITATGQRVTLRCSPRSGDLSVYWYQQSLDQGLQFLIQYYNGEERAKGNILERFSAQQFPDLHSELNLSSLELGDSALYFCASSIDRGVGRNEQFFGPGTRLTVL.